One sample yielded the 5 T cell receptor beta chains listed below, sequenced in a study of blood T cell repertoires in COVID-19. Produced via immunoSEQ multiplex PCR; TCRdb's table is partial and in-frame only. The table includes under 200,000 clones, more than 70% detected once. The sample comprised peripheral blood. These receptors were collected from a man aged 18 to 30 with active or convalescent COVID-19.

The chain uses TRBV7-9 and TRBJ1-1; D is perhaps TRBD1 (5 bases). Germline CDR1 and CDR2: SEHNR and FQNEAQ (reference sequence). The CDR3 is 17 residues long. With 1 base removed from V and 0 bases from J, the gap between germline ends came to 15 bases. This CDR3 is CASSLDFSGSLNTEAFF. Written as DNA, the CDR3 is TGTGCCAGCAGCTTAGATTTCTCAGGGTCCCTGAACACTGAAGCTTTCTTT.

This clone was observed a single time. The V and J genes are TRBV2 and TRBJ1-2; maybe TRBD1 (5 bases). This CDR3 has 14 amino acids. The germline V gene has CDR1 SNHLY and CDR2 FYNNEI. Trimming cost V 4 bases and J 3 bases, with 12 bases left between them. The CDR3 nucleotides read TGTGCCAGCAGTGGCAAGGGGCTGTACTATGGCTACACCTTC. Translation gives CASSGKGLYYGYTF.

V and J are TRBV27 and TRBJ2-7; D possibly corresponds to TRBD1 (5 bases). Trimming shortened V by 8 bases and J by 1 base, and 12 bases separated the two germline ends. Germline CDR1 reads MNHEY; CDR2 reads SMNVEV (reference sequence). The CDR3 spans 13 residues. The CDR3 reads CASSAGPSYEQYF. Here the CDR3 DNA reads TGTGCCAGCTCGGCAGGGCCTTCCTACGAGCAGTACTTC.

The J gene is TRBJ1-3, the V gene TRBV6-5; D perhaps matches TRBD1 (6 bases). Germline values: CDR1 MNHEY, CDR2 SVGAGI. This CDR3 is 15 amino acids long. The V end was cut by 6 bases, the J end by 0 bases, with 12 bases between. The CDR3 region has the DNA TGTGCCAGCAGCCTAACAGGGAACTCTGGAAACACCATATATTTT. Its translation is CASSLTGNSGNTIYF.

The J gene is TRBJ1-2, the V gene TRBV6-6, with D hard to call. Deletions cut 5 bases from V and 1 base from J, with 5 bases between. This CDR3 spans 12 amino acids. CDR1 and CDR2 from the germline V gene are MNHNY and SVGAGI (reference sequence). The CDR3: CASSTGNYGYTF. As DNA, the CDR3 is TGTGCCAGCAGTACGGGTAACTATGGCTACACCTTC.